The 6 T cell receptor beta chains in this list originate from one sample, sequenced in a study of cytomegalovirus exposure and HLA in healthy donors. PCR involved 60 Vbeta and 13 Jbeta primers. The repertoire was sequenced with immunoSEQ multiplex PCR; TCRdb's copy has only in-frame clones and lacks some. The data show 200,000 to 300,000 clones, 78% seen once. Sequencing was done on a sample of PBMCs. The source of these receptors is a boy under 18 in good health and CMV-seronegative.

V usage is TRBV19 and J usage is TRBJ1-5; D gene unclear. Trimming removed 5 bases from V and 1 base from J, with 12 bases in between. CDR3 length: 15 residues. Germline V gives CDR1 LNHDA, CDR2 SQIVND (reference sequence). This CDR3 reads CASSFRRLSNQPQHF. In nucleotides, the CDR3 is TGTGCCAGTAGTTTTCGTCGGTTGAGCAATCAGCCCCAGCATTTT.

V is TRBV5-1 and J is TRBJ2-3, with 8 bases fitting TRBD1. The ends lost 4 bases at V and 2 bases at J; junction bases unmatched: 6. CDR1 and CDR2 from the germline V gene are SGHRS and YFSETQ. The CDR3 spans 15 residues. CDR3 sequence (DNA): TGCGCCAGCAGCCAGATGACAGGGGCCACAGATACGCAGTATTTT. It yields the protein CASSQMTGATDTQYF. Full variable domain (rest looked up from reference TRBV5-1 and TRBJ2-3): KAGVTQTPRYLIKTRGQQVTLSCSPISGHRSVSWYQQTPGQGLQFLFEYFSETQRNKGNFPGRFSGRQFSNSRSEMNVSTLELGDSALYLCASSQMTGATDTQYFGPGTRLTVL.

As regards this clone: The CDR3 end shows no conserved phenylalanine or tryptophan, and so a read error is likely. The limits of the CDR3 on the DNA are not certain, so only TCRdb's listed CDR3 is given. The genes are TRBV23-1 and TRBJ1-2. TRBV23-1 is classed as an ORF, of uncertain function. The CDR3 length equals 11 residues, ends included. The CDR3 loop is CASRTSLRRRC.

This chain uses TRBV30 with TRBJ1-1; D is possibly TRBD1 (6 bases). The V gene's germline CDR1 is GTSNPN and CDR2 SVGIG (reference sequence). The CDR3 consists of 14 residues. The germline V and J ends were trimmed by 4 bases and 4 bases, with 16 bases remaining between them. CDR3 sequence reads: CAWTEGPRGTEAFF. CDR3 bases: TGTGCCTGGACAGAAGGGCCCAGGGGCACTGAAGCTTTCTTT.

V gene TRBV4-1 combines with J gene TRBJ2-5; D remains unclear. This CDR3 comprises 14 residues. The germline gives CDR1 MGHRA, CDR2 YSYEKL. V was shortened by 1 base and J by 0 bases, with 6 bases between the two germline ends. The CDR3 DNA reads TGCGCCAGCAGCCAAGTGGCTTACCAAGAGACCCAGTACTTC. Residues: CASSQVAYQETQYF.

This sequence joins TRBV29-1 and TRBJ2-3, with 12 bases identical to TRBD2. Per the germline V gene, CDR1 is SQVTM and CDR2 is ANQGSEA. The CDR3 consists of 16 residues. V shed 2 bases, J shed 4 bases, and the junction held 7 bases outside the gene matches. CDR3 DNA sequence: TGCAGCGTTGAACGTACTAGCGGGAGGCCCCCAGATACGCAGTATTTT. It translates to CSVERTSGRPPDTQYF.